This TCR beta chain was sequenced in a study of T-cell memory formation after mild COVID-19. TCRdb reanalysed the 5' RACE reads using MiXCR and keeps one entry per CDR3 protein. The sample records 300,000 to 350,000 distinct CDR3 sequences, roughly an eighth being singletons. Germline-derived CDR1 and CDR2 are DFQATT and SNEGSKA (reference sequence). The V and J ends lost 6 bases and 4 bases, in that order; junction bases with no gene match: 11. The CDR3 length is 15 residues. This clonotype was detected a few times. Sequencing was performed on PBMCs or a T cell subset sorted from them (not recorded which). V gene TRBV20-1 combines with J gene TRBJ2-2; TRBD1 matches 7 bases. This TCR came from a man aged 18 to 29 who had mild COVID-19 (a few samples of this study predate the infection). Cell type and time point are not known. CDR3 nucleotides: TGCAGTGCCCCTTCGCCGACAGGGTTCACCGGGGAGCTGTTTTTT. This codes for CSAPSPTGFTGELFF.